Below, 28 T cell receptor beta chains from the same sample are listed, as sequenced in a study of regulatory T cells in long-lasting Graves disease (dated by TCRdb to the early 2020s). This specimen's time point label, interpreted: newly diagnosed GD, antithyroid drugs for less than 3 months. For both TCR sequencing and RNA sequencing, RNA was extracted from PBMCs in TRIzol. Library creation used multiplex PCR. The listed sequencing device is Illumina HiSeq 4000. iRepertoire HTBI primers and Arm-PCR amplification of CDR3 regions were used to construct TCR beta libraries. TCRdb ran its own pipeline on the public reads, namely fastp trimming at Q25 and MiXCR clone calling, and kept in-frame beta chains. Each record represents a unique CDR3 protein, reported with the most common genes and DNA among its rows. This sample holds about 620,000 distinct CDR3 sequences; about 15% were observed only once. Around 19% of the sample is in the top ten clones.

The same data also went into a second study, on T cells in Graves' hyperthyroidism and ophthalmopathy.

The source material was peripheral blood mononuclear cells (PBMCs), sampled at new diagnosis, from a patient treated with antithyroid drugs. The receptor source for this set is a woman aged 30 to 39 with Graves disease. Donor details come from another sample of the same person, matched by shared clones.

This clonotype was seen once. The chain combines TRBV28 with TRBJ1-2; 9 bases match TRBD1. V shed 3 bases and J 9 bases; nucleotides not matched to a gene: 5. In germline, CDR1 is MDHEN, CDR2 SYDVKM. CDR3 length equals 13 residues. The CDR3 DNA is TGTGCCAGCAGTTTCGGACAGGGGATAAGCTACACCTTC. Its protein is CASSFGQGISYTF.

This clonotype turned up a few times. A read error may produce the germline difference seen at one junction end. The V call is TRBV29-1, the J call TRBJ1-1, with no clear D. The CDR3 covers 8 residues. Looked up from germline, CDR1 is SQVTM and CDR2 is ANQGSEA. The CDR3 coding sequence is TGCAGCGTTGAGGGGAATATTTTT. It translates to CSVEGNIF. Filled out from reference TRBV29-1 and TRBJ1-1, the complete variable domain reads SAVISQKPSRDICQRGTSLTIQCQVDSQVTMMFWYRQQPGQSLTLIATANQGSEATYESGFVIDKFPISRPNLTFSTLTVSNMSPEDSSIYLCSVEGNIFGQGTRLTVV.

This clonotype was counted only a few times. This chain uses TRBV18 with TRBJ1-5; a possible D gene is TRBD1 (6 bases). The V gene lost 1 base and the J gene lost 2 bases, with 18 bases spanning the gap. CDR1 KGHSH and CDR2 LQKENI come from the germline V gene. CDR3 length equals 18 residues. The CDR3 loop reads CASSPLPGQGVGNQPQHF. The CDR3 DNA is TGTGCCAGCTCACCACTCCCGGGACAAGGGGTTGGCAATCAGCCCCAGCATTTT.

This clonotype has a count of ten or more. The rearrangement links TRBV11-2 to TRBJ2-3; D is unresolved. Germline CDR1 reads SGHAT; CDR2 reads FQNNGV. Trimming took 5 bases from V and 2 from J, leaving 8 bases between them. This CDR3 region has 13 residues. DNA for the CDR3: TGTGCCAGCAGCCCCCAATCCACAGATACGCAGTATTTT. It translates to CASSPQSTDTQYF.

At least ten counts were recorded for this clonotype. The CDR3 DNA is TGTGCCAGCAGGGCCCTGTGGGTGGGTGATCAGCCCCAGCATTTT. This sequence encodes CASRALWVGDQPQHF. The V and J genes are TRBV6-1 and TRBJ1-5; D unresolved. CDR1 and CDR2 (germline): MNHNS, SASEGT. The ends were cut back, 6 bases at V and 5 bases at J, with 17 bases in the middle. The CDR3 loop spans 15 amino acids.

The rearrangement uses TRBV6-2 or TRBV6-3 and TRBJ2-3; 9 bases align to TRBD1. The germline V gene has CDR1 MNHEY and CDR2 SVGEGT. J was trimmed by 2 bases and V by 5 bases; bases with no gene match: 23. The CDR3 extends over 21 amino acids. The CDR3 is CASSDLPKGQGSHRTTDTQYF. DNA for the CDR3: TGTGCCAGCAGTGACCTACCCAAGGGACAGGGCTCACACCGTACCACAGATACGCAGTATTTT.

In DNA form, the CDR3 reads TGTGCCAGCAGCTTTACCCCGGCCGGGCCGAAGGCCTACGAGCAGTACTTC. Translating it yields CASSFTPAGPKAYEQYF. V usage is TRBV7-9 and J usage is TRBJ2-7, with unresolved D. V was pared by 3 bases and J by 2 bases, with 20 bases between. This CDR3 has 17 residues. The germline gives CDR1 SEHNR, CDR2 FQNEAQ (reference sequence).

This clonotype was detected only a few times. The rearrangement uses TRBV20-1 and TRBJ2-7; 14 bases are shared with TRBD2. The CDR3 covers 19 residues. Germline-derived CDR1 and CDR2 are DFQATT and SNEGSKA (reference sequence). After removal of 0 bases from V and 4 bases from J, the junction contained 14 bases not matched to a gene. The CDR3 DNA sequence: TGCAGTGCTAGAGATCCCGTACTGACTAGCGGGAGGGAACCATACGAGCAGTACTTC. It translates to CSARDPVLTSGREPYEQYF.

This clonotype showed up just a few times. The chain joins TRBV18 to TRBJ2-3; D uncertain. Trimming shortened V by 3 bases and J by 1 base, and 8 bases separated the two germline ends. The CDR3 is 14 residues long. Germline V gene lookup returns CDR1 KGHSH and CDR2 LQKENI. CDR3 in amino acids: CASSPPAGTDTQYF. The CDR3 DNA reads TGTGCCAGCTCACCGCCAGCTGGCACAGATACGCAGTATTTT.

Only a few counts were recorded for this clonotype. The chain employs TRBV3-1 and TRBJ1-1; perhaps TRBD1 as D (6 bases). CDR1 and CDR2 from the germline V gene are LGHDT and YNNKEL (reference sequence). The germline V and J ends were trimmed by 1 base and 1 base, with 13 bases remaining between them. CDR3 length: 16 residues. The CDR3 DNA reads as TGTGCCAGCAGCCAAGGGGGCAGGGGCCGGAACACTGAAGCTTTCTTT. This encodes CASSQGGRGRNTEAFF.

This clonotype appeared many times. This rearrangement joins TRBV28 to TRBJ2-5; D gene ambiguous. With 4 bases removed from V and 4 bases from J, the gap between germline ends came to 16 bases. The germline gives CDR1 MDHEN, CDR2 SYDVKM. The CDR3 has 15 amino acids. The CDR3 coding sequence is TGTGCCAGCAGTTCACTGACTGCGAGCCGAGAGACCCAGTACTTC. This sequence encodes CASSSLTASRETQYF.

About this clonotype itself: A much bigger clone sits one base away, suggesting this may be a read error. The V call is TRBV11-2, the J call TRBJ2-5; D is unresolved. CDR1 is SGHAT and CDR2 is FQNNGV in the germline V gene. The V end lost 6 bases, the J end lost 11 bases, and 22 bases lay between the germline ends. This CDR3 is built from 14 residues. The CDR3 loop is CASRFSSAGNEQYF. The CDR3 DNA reads TGTGCCAGCAGATTTAGCTCGGCTGGCAATGAGCAGTACTTC.

V and J are TRBV7-9 and TRBJ1-4, with D unclear. The CDR3 runs 14 residues. The V gene's germline CDR1 is SEHNR and CDR2 FQNEAQ (reference sequence). Trimming shortened V by 3 bases and J by 0 bases, and 5 bases separated the two germline ends. The CDR3 here is CASSFSSTNEKLFF. CDR3 coding DNA: TGTGCCAGCAGCTTCTCGTCAACTAATGAAAAACTGTTTTTT.

V and J are TRBV20-1 and TRBJ2-2; 7 bases line up with TRBD2. Unmatched junction bases numbered 12, after V lost 5 bases and J lost 0 bases. This CDR3 has 17 residues. Germline V lookup: CDR1 DFQATT, CDR2 SNEGSKA (reference sequence). The CDR3 DNA is TGCAGTGCTCCAAATCCCCGAGCGGGGCCGAACACCGGGGAGCTGTTTTTT. It encodes CSAPNPRAGPNTGELFF.

This clonotype was counted between two and nine times. V usage is TRBV19 and J usage is TRBJ2-1; D remains unclear. Germline CDR1 LNHDA, CDR2 SQIVND (reference sequence). CDR3 length: 14 residues. V gave up 5 bases and J gave up 6 bases, with 14 bases separating them. The CDR3 loop reads CASSVWMGRNEQFF. CDR3 DNA: TGTGCCAGTAGTGTATGGATGGGCCGCAATGAGCAGTTCTTC.

V is TRBV11-3 and J is TRBJ1-3; no clear D gene. This CDR3 contains 13 residues. Between the trimmed V and J ends, which lost 1 base and 4 bases, there was a span of 5 bases. Germline values: CDR1 SGHNT, CDR2 YENEEA. CDR3 in DNA: TGTGCCAGCAGCTTAGCGGAAGGAAACACCATATATTTT. As protein: CASSLAEGNTIYF.

The chain joins TRBV5-1 to TRBJ2-1; the D gene is possibly TRBD2 (6 bases). The V gene lost 1 base and the J gene lost 7 bases, with 18 bases spanning the gap. The germline V gene has CDR1 SGHRS and CDR2 YFSETQ. The CDR3 has 16 residues. The CDR3 DNA reads as TGCGCCAGCAGCTTGCGACCGGGAGCCACTGCTAATGAGCAGTTCTTC. Amino acids: CASSLRPGATANEQFF.

This chain uses TRBV4-2 with TRBJ2-2; 9 bases agree with TRBD1. Trimming took 2 bases from V and 3 from J; bases not matched to a gene: 7. This CDR3 has 17 residues. The germline V gene has CDR1 LGHNA and CDR2 YNFKEQ. CDR3 DNA sequence: TGTGCCAGCAGCCAACCGGGACAGGGCATCGACACCGGGGAGCTGTTTTTT. Encoded protein: CASSQPGQGIDTGELFF.

Concerning this clonotype itself: In this CDR3 the conserved last residue, phenylalanine or tryptophan, is missing, so a read error is likely. This chain joins TRBV12-3 or TRBV12-4 and TRBJ2-7; D may match TRBD1 or TRBD2 (5 bases each). The CDR3 consists of 12 residues. Trimming left V 8 bases short and J 5 bases short, with 13 bases between. The CDR3 reads CASHGGRNEQYL. For the CDR3, the DNA is TGTGCCAGCCATGGGGGACGGAACGAGCAGTACCTC.

The rearrangement uses TRBV7-2 and TRBJ2-1, with TRBD2 identical over 10 bases. V lost 5 bases to trimming and J lost 7 bases; unmatched junction nucleotides: 8. The length of the CDR3 is 15 residues. The V gene's germline CDR1 is SGHTA and CDR2 FQGNSA. The CDR3 sequence is CASSLLAGDGNEQFF. Written as DNA, the CDR3 is TGTGCCAGCAGCCTTCTAGCGGGAGATGGTAATGAGCAGTTCTTC.

This clonotype was detected many times. The V call is TRBV11-2, the J call TRBJ2-5; a weak D match, TRBD2 (5 bases). V gave up 5 bases and J gave up 4 bases, with 11 bases separating them. CDR1 and CDR2 from the germline V gene are SGHAT and FQNNGV. This CDR3 contains 13 residues. CDR3 nucleotides: TGTGCCAGCAGCCCCTCCGCGGGAGAGACCCAGTACTTC. This gives the protein CASSPSAGETQYF. Combining the CDR3 with reference TRBV11-2 and TRBJ2-5 gives the whole variable domain EAGVAQSPRYKIIEKRQSVAFWCNPISGHATLYWYQQILGQGPKLLIQFQNNGVVDDSQLPKDRFSAERLKGVDSTLKIQPAKLEDSAVYLCASSPSAGETQYFGPGTRLLVL.

In this sample, this clonotype turned up many times. DNA of the CDR3: TGTGCCACCAGCAGCAGACGGGAGGAGGAGACCCAGTACTTC. Its translation: CATSSRREEETQYF. The chain uses TRBV15 and TRBJ2-5, with 7 bases that match TRBD2. Losses at the gene ends were 3 bases for V and 5 bases for J; bases not matched to a gene: 6. CDR3 length: 14 residues. CDR1 is LNHNV, CDR2 YYDKDF, per germline (reference sequence).

J is TRBJ1-4 and V is TRBV4-1; D is undetermined. CDR3 length: 12 residues. Germline V lookup: CDR1 MGHRA, CDR2 YSYEKL. Trimming took off 6 bases at V and 8 bases at J, with 10 bases between the two ends. The CDR3 reads CASSNLGEKLFF. The CDR3 coding sequence is TGCGCCAGCAGTAATTTGGGCGAAAAACTGTTTTTT.

This clonotype has ten or more counts. V and J are TRBV28 and TRBJ2-7, with D unclear. The germline V gene encodes CDR1 MDHEN and CDR2 SYDVKM. This CDR3 has 12 amino acids. The V gene lost 8 bases and the J gene lost 5 bases, with 13 bases spanning the gap. CDR3 residues: CASSGPFHEQYF. The CDR3 DNA reads TGTGCCAGCTCCGGGCCGTTCCACGAGCAGTACTTC. The whole variable domain, remainder taken from reference TRBV28 and TRBJ2-7, is DVKVTQSSRYLVKRTGEKVFLECVQDMDHENMFWYRQDPGLGLRLIYFSYDVKMKEKGDIPEGYSVSREKKERFSLILESASTNQTSMYLCASSGPFHEQYFGPGTRLTVT.

In this sample, this clonotype turned up a few times. This sequence joins TRBV29-1 and TRBJ2-1; maybe TRBD1 (7 bases). The germline V and J ends were trimmed by 6 bases and 8 bases, with 23 bases remaining between them. Germline values: CDR1 SQVTM, CDR2 ANQGSEA. This CDR3 contains 15 residues. The DNA for the CDR3 is TGCAGCGTGGAACAGGGGCGGGACGCTGGCGATGAGCAGTTCTTC. It codes for CSVEQGRDAGDEQFF.

The sample holds a few counts of this clonotype. The genes are TRBV6-1 and TRBJ2-7, with 10 nucleotides matching TRBD2. The V segment lost 7 bases and the J segment 3 bases; nucleotides outside the gene matches: 6. The CDR3 covers 14 residues. Germline assignment: CDR1 MNHNS and CDR2 SASEGT. Here the CDR3 reads CASIEREGYYEQYF. DNA for the CDR3: TGTGCCAGCATAGAGCGGGAGGGATACTACGAGCAGTACTTC.

A few counts support this clonotype. The genes are TRBV27 and TRBJ2-1; 7 bases map to TRBD2. The germline V gene encodes CDR1 MNHEY and CDR2 SMNVEV (reference sequence). V lost 0 bases, J lost 10 bases, and 18 bases stayed unmatched. The CDR3 contains 18 residues. Written as DNA, the CDR3 is TGTGCCAGCAGTTTATCGGGGAGGGCAGAGAGACTGCAAAGGGAGCAGTTCTTC. Translating gives CASSLSGRAERLQREQFF.

This clonotype was seen repeatedly, ten times or more. The chain uses TRBV12-3 or TRBV12-4 and TRBJ2-7; possible D gene TRBD1, 5 bases. This CDR3 comprises 16 residues. V lost 7 bases, J lost 0 bases, and 19 bases lay in between. DNA of the CDR3: TGTGCCAGCACCCTCGCAGGGTCCTTAAGCTCCTACGAGCAGTACTTC. Translation gives CASTLAGSLSSYEQYF.